This entry is about one T cell receptor beta chain. The data stem from a study of patients and donors after allogeneic stem cell transplantation. The CDR3 covers 13 residues. CDR1 is MNHEY and CDR2 is SVGAGI in the germline V gene. J was trimmed by 5 bases and V by 8 bases; bases with no gene match: 6. TCRdb independently ran MiXCR on the RT-PCR reads; one entry per CDR3 protein. The table records about 40,000 distinct CDR3 sequences, about 30% of them present only once. Sequenced input: blood, either unsorted or a sorted T cell fraction (not recorded which). This receptor was taken from a human donor who was either an allogeneic HSCT recipient or a stem cell or donor lymphocyte infusion donor (not recorded which). It is not recorded whose cells these are; they may come from a transplant donor. The chain uses TRBV6-5 and TRBJ1-1, with 9 bases identical to TRBD1. CDR3 sequence: CASLQGADTEAFF. The CDR3 nucleotides read TGTGCCAGCTTACAGGGGGCTGATACTGAAGCTTTCTTT.